This T cell receptor (beta chain) was identified during a study of OX40 agonist ivuxolimab in advanced cancers. Clones were read by immunoSEQ multiplex PCR, and TCRdb kept only the in-frame ones, dropping some. The table shows around 60,000 clones, with under 90% occurring only once. Germline V CDR1 and CDR2: SGDLS, YYNGEE. The CDR3 spans 12 residues. V gave up 0 bases and J gave up 6 bases, with 5 bases separating them. The material sequenced was CD4+ or CD8+ T cells sorted from blood, taken in a trial of the OX40 agonist ivuxolimab. This chain links TRBV9 with TRBJ2-3; tentative D call: TRBD2 (5 bases). This receptor was obtained from an adult with an advanced solid tumor such as melanoma, head and neck, liver or kidney cancer. CDR3 coding DNA: TGTGCCAGCAGCGTAGAGCGGGATACGCAGTATTTT. As protein: CASSVERDTQYF.